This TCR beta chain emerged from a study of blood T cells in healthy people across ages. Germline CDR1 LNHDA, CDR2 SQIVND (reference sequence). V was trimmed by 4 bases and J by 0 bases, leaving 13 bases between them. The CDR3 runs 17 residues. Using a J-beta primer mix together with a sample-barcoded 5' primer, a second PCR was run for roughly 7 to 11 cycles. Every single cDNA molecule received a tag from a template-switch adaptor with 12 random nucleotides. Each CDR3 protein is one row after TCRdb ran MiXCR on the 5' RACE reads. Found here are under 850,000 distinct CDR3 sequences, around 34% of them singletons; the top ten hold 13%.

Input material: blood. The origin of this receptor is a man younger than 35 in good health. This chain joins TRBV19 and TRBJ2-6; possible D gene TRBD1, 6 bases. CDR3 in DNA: TGTGCCAGTAGTAAGGACAGCCAACTCTCTGGGGCCAACGTCCTGACTTTC. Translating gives CASSKDSQLSGANVLTF. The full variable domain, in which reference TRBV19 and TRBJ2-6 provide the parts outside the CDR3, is DGGITQSPKYLFRKEGQNVTLSCEQNLNHDAMYWYRQDPGQGLRLIYYSQIVNDFQKGDIAEGYSVSREKKESFPLTVTSAQKNPTAFYLCASSKDSQLSGANVLTFGAGSRLTVL.